Following are 21 T cell receptor beta chains from one sample sequenced in a study of beta chain features in type 1 diabetes (dated by TCRdb to the late 2010s). Libraries were constructed by the immunoSEQ multiplex PCR assay. All of the isolated RNA was reverse transcribed with the High Capacity cDNA Reverse Transcription Kit, so expressed TCRB transcripts were sequenced. TCRdb's version of the immuneACCESS table is confined to in-frame rearrangements and falls short of the full clone set. An unresolved V gene accounts for under half of the shortfall where checked; the remainder is of unknown origin. A total of about 230,000 clones appear in this sample, 7.5% to 10% of them only once. Around 0.031% of the sample rests with the top ten. Material for sequencing was naive CD4+ T cells from blood. The meaning of the sample's cell subset or site label: true naive CD4+ T cells. The receptors here all came from a woman between 18 and 29 years old in good health.

The chain combines TRBV13 with TRBJ2-3, with TRBD1 identical over 7 bases. The CDR3 runs 14 residues. Trimming removed 5 bases from V and 4 bases from J; junction bases left unmatched: 6. Germline CDR1 PRHDT, CDR2 FYEKMQ (reference sequence). CDR3 sequence: CASSRDRVPDTQYF. DNA for the CDR3: TGTGCCAGCAGCCGAGACAGGGTCCCAGATACGCAGTATTTT. Filled out from reference TRBV13 and TRBJ2-3, the complete variable domain reads AAGVIQSPRHLIKEKRETATLKCYPIPRHDTVYWYQQGPGQDPQFLISFYEKMQSDKGSIPDRFSAQQFSDYHSELNMSSLELGDSALYFCASSRDRVPDTQYFGPGTRLTVL.

This clone was detected only a few times. The chain has TRBV2 and TRBJ2-1; 8 bases fit TRBD2. The junction had 8 bases not matched to a gene; V was cut back by 2 bases and J by 8 bases. The CDR3 length is 15 residues. Looked up from germline, CDR1 is SNHLY and CDR2 is FYNNEI. The CDR3: CASSELASGLDEQFF. The CDR3 DNA follows: TGTGCCAGCAGTGAATTGGCTAGCGGGCTCGATGAGCAGTTCTTC.

This chain links TRBV5-1 with TRBJ2-3, with TRBD2 matching 10 bases. This CDR3 is built from 16 residues. Germline loops: CDR1 SGHRS, CDR2 YFSETQ. The V gene end was trimmed by 3 bases and the J gene end by 1 base; junction bases not matched to a gene: 5. CDR3 DNA sequence: TGCGCCAGCAGCTCGATCGGGACTAGCGGCACAGATACGCAGTATTTT. Protein sequence: CASSSIGTSGTDTQYF.

Comments on this clone: The sample has other DNA sequences that encode this CDR3 too. The chain carries TRBV18 and TRBJ1-1; 7 nucleotides line up with TRBD1. Germline-derived CDR1 and CDR2 are KGHSH and LQKENI. The CDR3 has 15 amino acids. V shed 3 bases, J shed 1 base, and the junction held 5 bases outside the gene matches. The CDR3 reads CASSPLGQTNTEAFF. The DNA of the CDR3 is TGTGCCAGCTCACCGTTGGGACAGACGAACACTGAAGCTTTCTTT.

The chain links TRBV6-5 to TRBJ1-2; D is possibly TRBD1 (6 bases). The germline V gene has CDR1 MNHEY and CDR2 SVGAGI. CDR3 length: 13 residues. Between the trimmed V and J ends, which lost 5 bases and 3 bases, there was a span of 10 bases. CDR3 in DNA: TGTGCCAGCAGTAAGGCAGGGGACTATGGCTACACCTTC. This codes for CASSKAGDYGYTF.

The rearrangement joins TRBV5-1 to TRBJ1-1; D is uncertain. Trimming removed 4 bases from V and 1 base from J, with 8 bases in between. Germline values: CDR1 SGHRS, CDR2 YFSETQ. The CDR3 has 13 residues. The CDR3 spells CASSRSKNTEAFF. The CDR3 region has the DNA TGCGCCAGCAGCCGGTCTAAGAACACTGAAGCTTTCTTT.

This clone showed up just a few times. This chain links TRBV6-4 with TRBJ2-3, with TRBD2 matching 10 bases. The CDR3 contains 14 residues. J was trimmed by 0 bases and V by 10 bases; bases with no gene match: 4. Germline CDR1 MRHNA, CDR2 SNTAGT. This CDR3 reads CATSTSGSTDTQYF. The CDR3 DNA is TGTGCCACCTCGACTAGCGGGAGCACAGATACGCAGTATTTT.

J is TRBJ1-4 and V is TRBV18; D not resolved. Germline lookup yields CDR1 KGHSH and CDR2 LQKENI. The V gene lost 5 bases and the J gene lost 0 bases, with 13 bases spanning the gap. The CDR3 extends over 16 amino acids. The CDR3 DNA reads as TGTGCCAGCTCAAGGAGGGAAATAGCAACTAATGAAAAACTGTTTTTT. This encodes CASSRREIATNEKLFF.

This clone was counted between two and nine times. V and J are TRBV18 and TRBJ1-4; TRBD1 matches 9 bases. Germline trimming cut 4 bases from V and 2 bases from J; bases unmatched to any gene: 2. CDR1 and CDR2 (germline): KGHSH, LQKENI. The CDR3 contains 15 residues. The CDR3 loop reads CASSRGTGTNEKLFF. The CDR3 nucleotides are TGTGCCAGCTCACGCGGGACAGGGACTAATGAAAAACTGTTTTTT.

This clone came up a few times. The J gene is TRBJ1-2, the V gene TRBV28; maybe TRBD1 (6 bases). Germline CDR1 reads MDHEN; CDR2 reads SYDVKM. Deletions cut 3 bases from V and 5 bases from J, with 10 bases between. The CDR3 has 13 amino acids. CDR3 protein: CASSFRGAYGYTF. CDR3 DNA: TGTGCCAGCAGTTTTCGGGGGGCGTATGGCTACACCTTC.

The rearrangement links TRBV5-4 to TRBJ2-1, with 13 bases lining up with TRBD2. The V and J ends lost 0 bases and 7 bases, in that order; junction bases with no gene match: 4. The CDR3 length is 16 residues. Germline CDR1 and CDR2: SGHNT and YYREEE (reference sequence). Written as DNA, the CDR3 is TGTGCCAGCAGCTTGGGGGGACTAGCGGGAAGTAATGAGCAGTTCTTC. It yields the protein CASSLGGLAGSNEQFF.

This clone appeared a few times. This CDR3 is also generated by other DNA sequences in the sample. The chain joins TRBV5-1 to TRBJ2-3; D gene uncertain. The germline V and J ends were trimmed by 2 bases and 1 base, with 8 bases remaining between them. This CDR3 has 14 residues. CDR1 and CDR2 from the germline V gene are SGHRS and YFSETQ. The CDR3 sequence is CASSFGQGTDTQYF. The CDR3 DNA follows: TGCGCCAGCAGCTTCGGCCAGGGCACAGATACGCAGTATTTT.

This clone was recorded a few times. The rearrangement uses TRBV7-2 and TRBJ2-7; 10 nucleotides align to TRBD1. The junction had 4 bases not matched to a gene; V was cut back by 5 bases and J by 0 bases. The CDR3 has 15 amino acids. CDR1 is SGHTA, CDR2 FQGNSA, per germline. CDR3 residues: CASSPDRGPSYEQYF. The CDR3 nucleotides read TGTGCCAGCAGCCCAGACAGGGGGCCCTCCTACGAGCAGTACTTC.

In this sample, this clone turned up a few times. The rearrangement joins TRBV6-6 to TRBJ2-3, with 7 positions matching TRBD1. Germline CDR1 reads MNHNY; CDR2 reads SVGAGI (reference sequence). The junction had 7 bases not matched to a gene; V was cut back by 6 bases and J by 1 base. The CDR3 is 15 residues long. CDR3 amino acids: CASRSDRARTDTQYF. The CDR3 coding sequence is TGTGCCAGCAGATCCGACAGGGCCCGCACAGATACGCAGTATTTT.

The chain joins TRBV6-5 to TRBJ2-5; 9 bases align to TRBD1. The CDR3 runs 14 residues. Trimming cost V 5 bases and J 4 bases; bases outside gene matches: 5. CDR1 and CDR2 (germline): MNHEY, SVGAGI. The CDR3 DNA follows: TGTGCCAGCAGTGGATCGACAGGGGGAGAGACCCAGTACTTC. Amino acids: CASSGSTGGETQYF.

This clone was detected only a few times. The chain recombines TRBV5-1 with TRBJ2-5; 7 bases map to TRBD1. This CDR3 spans 14 amino acids. J gave up 3 bases and V 3 bases, and 5 bases lay outside the gene matches. In germline, CDR1 is SGHRS, CDR2 YFSETQ. The DNA for the CDR3 is TGCGCCAGCAGCTCCGGGACAGTCGAAGAGACCCAGTACTTC. This codes for CASSSGTVEETQYF.

This clone came up a few times. The V gene is TRBV6-5, the J gene TRBJ2-7, with 7 bases aligning to TRBD1. Trimming at V came to 7 bases and at J to 0 bases, leaving 6 bases not matched to a gene. Germline V gives CDR1 MNHEY, CDR2 SVGAGI. This CDR3 region has 14 residues. The DNA for the CDR3 is TGTGCCAGCACCTCCACAGGGGCCTCCTACGAGCAGTACTTC. As protein: CASTSTGASYEQYF.

The rearrangement uses TRBV5-4 and TRBJ2-1; 13 bases are a match to TRBD2. The CDR3 is 19 residues long. Germline values: CDR1 SGHNT, CDR2 YYREEE (reference sequence). V shed 4 bases and J 6 bases; nucleotides not matched to a gene: 16. CDR3: CASSPGLAGDLGGGNEQFF. The CDR3 DNA reads as TGTGCCAGCAGCCCTGGACTAGCGGGAGATCTTGGTGGAGGCAATGAGCAGTTCTTC.

This sequence joins TRBV5-4 and TRBJ2-7; possibly TRBD1 for D (6 bases). The CDR3 is 12 residues long. V lost 4 bases, J lost 6 bases, and 11 bases lay in between. The germline gives CDR1 SGHNT, CDR2 YYREEE (reference sequence). In nucleotides, the CDR3 is TGTGCCAGCAGCGGGGGCCTATCCGAGCAGTACTTC. It encodes CASSGGLSEQYF.

This clone came up a few times. The chain joins TRBV19 to TRBJ1-1; no definite D call. With 5 bases removed from V and 3 bases from J, the gap between germline ends came to 16 bases. From germline, CDR1 is LNHDA and CDR2 SQIVND (reference sequence). The CDR3 is 15 amino acids. The CDR3 reads CASSVDPSGYTEAFF. CDR3 DNA: TGTGCCAGTAGTGTGGACCCCTCGGGGTACACTGAAGCTTTCTTT.

This clone has more than one count but fewer than ten. The rearrangement joins TRBV30 to TRBJ1-5; D is perhaps TRBD1 (6 bases). Looked up from germline, CDR1 is GTSNPN and CDR2 is SVGIG (reference sequence). CDR3 length: 16 amino acids. Trimming removed 0 bases at V and 0 bases at J, with 12 bases between. CDR3 amino acids: CAWSVWGGLSNQPQHF. For the CDR3, the DNA is TGTGCCTGGAGTGTCTGGGGGGGGCTTAGCAATCAGCCCCAGCATTTT.